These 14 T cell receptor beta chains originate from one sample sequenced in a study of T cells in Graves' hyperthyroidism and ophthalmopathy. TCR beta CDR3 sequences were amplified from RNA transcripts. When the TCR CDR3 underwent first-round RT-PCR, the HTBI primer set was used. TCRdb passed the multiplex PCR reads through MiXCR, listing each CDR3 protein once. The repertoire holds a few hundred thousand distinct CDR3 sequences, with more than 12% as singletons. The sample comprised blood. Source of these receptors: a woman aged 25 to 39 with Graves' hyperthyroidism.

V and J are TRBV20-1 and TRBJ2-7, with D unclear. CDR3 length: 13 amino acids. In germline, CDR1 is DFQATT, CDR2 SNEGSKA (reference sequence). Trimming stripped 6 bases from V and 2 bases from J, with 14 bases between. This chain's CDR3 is CSAPTQRTYEQYF. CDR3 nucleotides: TGCAGTGCCCCGACCCAAAGAACCTACGAGCAGTACTTC.

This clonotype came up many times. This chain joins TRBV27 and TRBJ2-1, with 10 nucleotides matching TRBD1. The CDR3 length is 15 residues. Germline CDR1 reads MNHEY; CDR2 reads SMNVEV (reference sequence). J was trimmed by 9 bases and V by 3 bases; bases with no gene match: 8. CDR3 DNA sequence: TGTGCCAGCAGTTTGATAGGGACAGGGGACGGTGAGCAGTTCTTC. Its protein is CASSLIGTGDGEQFF.

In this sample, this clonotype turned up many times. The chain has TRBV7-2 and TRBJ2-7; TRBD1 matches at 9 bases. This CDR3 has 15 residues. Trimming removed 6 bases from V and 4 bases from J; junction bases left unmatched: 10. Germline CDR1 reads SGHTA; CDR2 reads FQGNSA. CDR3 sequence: CASSIGQGPRYEQYF. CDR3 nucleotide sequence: TGTGCCAGCAGTATTGGACAGGGGCCTCGATACGAGCAGTACTTC.

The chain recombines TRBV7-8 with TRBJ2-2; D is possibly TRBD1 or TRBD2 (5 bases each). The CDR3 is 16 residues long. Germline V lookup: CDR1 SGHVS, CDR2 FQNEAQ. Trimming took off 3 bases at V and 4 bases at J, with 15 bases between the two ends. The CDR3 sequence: CASSFWGSLLTGELFF. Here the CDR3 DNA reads TGTGCCAGCAGCTTTTGGGGGTCTTTACTCACCGGGGAGCTGTTTTTT. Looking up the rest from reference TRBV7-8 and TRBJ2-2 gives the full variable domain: GAGVSQSPRYKVAKRGQDVALRCDPISGHVSLFWYQQALGQGPEFLTYFQNEAQLDKSGLPSDRFFAERPEGSVSTLKIQRTQQEDSAVYLCASSFWGSLLTGELFFGEGSRLTVL.

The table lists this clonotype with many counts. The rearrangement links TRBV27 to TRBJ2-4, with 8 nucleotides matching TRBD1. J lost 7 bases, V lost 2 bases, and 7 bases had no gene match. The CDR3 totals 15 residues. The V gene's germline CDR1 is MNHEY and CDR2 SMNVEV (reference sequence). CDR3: CASSLRQGASNIQYF. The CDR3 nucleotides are TGTGCCAGCAGTTTACGGCAGGGGGCTTCGAACATTCAGTACTTC.

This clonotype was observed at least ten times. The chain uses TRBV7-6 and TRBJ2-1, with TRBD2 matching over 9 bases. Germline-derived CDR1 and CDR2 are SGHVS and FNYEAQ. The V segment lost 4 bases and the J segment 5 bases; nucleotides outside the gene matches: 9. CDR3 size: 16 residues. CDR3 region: CASSSPVASGNNEQFF. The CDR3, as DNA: TGTGCCAGCAGCTCCCCAGTGGCTAGCGGGAACAATGAGCAGTTCTTC.

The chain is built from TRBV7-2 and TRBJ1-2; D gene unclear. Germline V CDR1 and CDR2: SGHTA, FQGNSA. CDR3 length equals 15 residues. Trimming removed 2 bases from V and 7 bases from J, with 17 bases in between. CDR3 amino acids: CASSLRSEGAGGYTF. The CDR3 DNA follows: TGTGCCAGCAGCTTAAGATCGGAGGGCGCAGGTGGCTACACCTTC.

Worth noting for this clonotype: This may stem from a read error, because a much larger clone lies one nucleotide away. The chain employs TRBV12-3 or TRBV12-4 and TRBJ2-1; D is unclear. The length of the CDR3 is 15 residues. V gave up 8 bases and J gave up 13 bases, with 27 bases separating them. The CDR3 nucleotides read TGTGCCAGCGGTGCCAGGAGTACCAGCGTCTACCAACAGTTCTTC. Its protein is CASGARSTSVYQQFF.

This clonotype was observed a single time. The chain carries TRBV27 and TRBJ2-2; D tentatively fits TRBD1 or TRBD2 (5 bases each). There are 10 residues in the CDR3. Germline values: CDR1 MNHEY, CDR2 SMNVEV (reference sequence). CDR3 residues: CATWGGELFF. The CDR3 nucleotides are TGTGCTACGTGGGGGGGGGAGCTGTTTTTT.

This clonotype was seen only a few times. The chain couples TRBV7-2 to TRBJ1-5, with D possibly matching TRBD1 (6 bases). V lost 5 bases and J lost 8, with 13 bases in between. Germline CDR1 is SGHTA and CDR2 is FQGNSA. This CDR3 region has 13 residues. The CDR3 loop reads CASSPTGLEPQHF. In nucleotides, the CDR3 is TGTGCCAGCAGCCCGACAGGATTGGAGCCCCAGCATTTT.

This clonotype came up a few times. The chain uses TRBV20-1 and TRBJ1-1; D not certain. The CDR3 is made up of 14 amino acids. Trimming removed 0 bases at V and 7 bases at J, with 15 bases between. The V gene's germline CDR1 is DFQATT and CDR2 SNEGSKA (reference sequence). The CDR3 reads CSARDVSYPVEAFF. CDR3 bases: TGCAGTGCTAGAGATGTCAGTTACCCCGTTGAAGCTTTCTTT.

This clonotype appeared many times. CDR3 region: CASSEAWSGNTEAFF. In nucleotides, the CDR3 is TGTGCCAGCAGTGAAGCCTGGTCGGGGAACACTGAAGCTTTCTTT. V is TRBV6-1 and J is TRBJ1-1; D gene unclear. Germline assignment: CDR1 MNHNS and CDR2 SASEGT. The CDR3 is made up of 15 amino acids. V was cut by 0 bases and J by 1 base, with 9 bases left in between.

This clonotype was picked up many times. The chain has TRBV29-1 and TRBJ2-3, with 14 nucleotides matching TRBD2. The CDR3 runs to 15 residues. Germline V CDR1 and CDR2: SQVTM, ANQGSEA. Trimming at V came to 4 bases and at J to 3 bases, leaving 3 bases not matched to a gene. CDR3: CSVGRLAGGTDTQYF. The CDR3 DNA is TGCAGCGTTGGGCGACTAGCGGGAGGGACAGATACGCAGTATTTT.

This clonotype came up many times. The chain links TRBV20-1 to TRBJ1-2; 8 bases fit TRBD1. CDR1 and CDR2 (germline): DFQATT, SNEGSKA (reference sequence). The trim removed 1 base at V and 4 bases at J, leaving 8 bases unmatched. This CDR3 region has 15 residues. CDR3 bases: TGCAGTGCTAGAGTCGGGGGACAGGCTCTCTATGGCTACACCTTC. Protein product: CSARVGGQALYGYTF.